This is a list of T cell receptor beta chains from one sample in a study of blood T cell repertoires in COVID-19. TCRdb keeps only in-frame clones here, not all; method: immunoSEQ multiplex PCR. The data contain around 49,000 clones, around four fifths of them singletons. Sequencing was performed on PBMCs or T cells enriched from blood (not recorded which). Receptor source: a woman aged 45-65 years with acute COVID-19. CDR3s include the opening cysteine and the closing phenylalanine or tryptophan. D genes are given only for firm matches. Size is omitted from some rows. Given values are once, few, many or a class for expanded clones.

J gene: TRBJ2-1; D gene: NA; V gene: TRBV18; clone size: NA; CDR3 DNA: TGTGCCAGCTCACCACCGGTCCCGAGGTCCTACAATGAGCAGTTCTTC; CDR3 protein: CASSPPVPRSYNEQFF
J gene: TRBJ2-5; D gene: NA; V gene: TRBV13; clone size: NA; CDR3 DNA: TGTGCCAGCAGCTTCTTGCAGCAGGGTAAAGGAGAGACCCAGTACTTC; CDR3 protein: CASSFLQQGKGETQYF
J gene: TRBJ2-7; D gene: NA; V gene: TRBV5-4; clone size: NA; CDR3 DNA: TGTGCCAGCAGCTTGGAGCTGAGCTCCTACGAGCAGTACTTC; CDR3 protein: CASSLELSSYEQYF
J gene: TRBJ1-5; D gene: TRBD1; V gene: TRBV12-3/TRBV12-4; clone size: NA; CDR3 DNA: TGTGCCAGCAGCGGACAGGGGAATCAGCCCCAGCATTTT; CDR3 protein: CASSGQGNQPQHF
J gene: TRBJ2-2; D gene: NA; V gene: TRBV11-3; clone size: NA; CDR3 DNA: TGTGCCAGCAGCTCCCAGGACAGAAACACCGGGGAGCTGTTTTTT; CDR3 protein: CASSSQDRNTGELFF
J gene: TRBJ2-7; D gene: NA; V gene: TRBV2; clone size: NA; CDR3 DNA: TGTGCCAGCAAGAGCTCCTACGAGCAGTACTTC; CDR3 protein: CASKSSYEQYF
J gene: TRBJ1-1; D gene: TRBD1; V gene: TRBV7-2; clone size: once; CDR3 DNA: TGTGCCAGCGCCCGGGACAGGGCTGAAGCTTTCTTT; CDR3 protein: CASARDRAEAFF
J gene: TRBJ2-3; D gene: TRBD2; V gene: TRBV2; clone size: NA; CDR3 DNA: TGTGCCAGCAGGGCGGGACTAGCGGGGAGTTGGGATACGCAGTATTTT; CDR3 protein: CASRAGLAGSWDTQYF
J gene: TRBJ2-1; D gene: NA; V gene: TRBV5-1; clone size: NA; CDR3 DNA: TGCGCCAGCAGCACCGGGACACGGACGTCAAATGAGCAGTTCTTC; CDR3 protein: CASSTGTRTSNEQFF
J gene: TRBJ2-5; D gene: NA; V gene: TRBV27; clone size: NA; CDR3 DNA: TGTGCCAGCAGTTTCCTCACACCAGAGACCCAGTACTTC; CDR3 protein: CASSFLTPETQYF
J gene: TRBJ2-1; D gene: NA; V gene: TRBV7-2; clone size: NA; CDR3 DNA: TGTGCCAGCAGCTTAGAGCTGGGGGCCATTGAGCAGTTCTTC; CDR3 protein: CASSLELGAIEQFF
J gene: TRBJ2-5; D gene: NA; V gene: TRBV6-5; clone size: NA; CDR3 DNA: TGTGCCAGCAGTTACGGGGACACCCAAGAGACCCAGTACTTC; CDR3 protein: CASSYGDTQETQYF
J gene: TRBJ1-1; D gene: TRBD1; V gene: TRBV7-6; clone size: NA; CDR3 DNA: TGTGCCAGCAGCGGAGGGACAGGGAGAAACACTGAAGCTTTCTTT; CDR3 protein: CASSGGTGRNTEAFF
J gene: TRBJ1-2; D gene: NA; V gene: TRBV7-2; clone size: NA; CDR3 DNA: TGTGCCAGCAGCAACAGCCCTTATGGCTACACCTTC; CDR3 protein: CASSNSPYGYTF
J gene: TRBJ1-3; D gene: NA; V gene: TRBV6-5; clone size: NA; CDR3 DNA: TGTGCCAGCAGATTGACAGGTCAAGGAAACACCATATATTTT; CDR3 protein: CASRLTGQGNTIYF
J gene: TRBJ1-4; D gene: TRBD1; V gene: TRBV6-1; clone size: NA; CDR3 DNA: TGTGCCAGCAGTGGGGGACAGGGGTCTGCTAATGAAAAACTGTTTTTT; CDR3 protein: CASSGGQGSANEKLFF
J gene: TRBJ2-7; D gene: TRBD1; V gene: TRBV30; clone size: NA; CDR3 DNA: TGTGCCTGGAGGTTGACAGGGACCCACGAGCAGTACTTC; CDR3 protein: CAWRLTGTHEQYF
J gene: TRBJ2-2; D gene: NA; V gene: TRBV5-1; clone size: NA; CDR3 DNA: TGCGCCAGCAGCTTGAGCCCAGGGAATGAGGCCGGGGAGCTGTTTTTT; CDR3 protein: CASSLSPGNEAGELFF
J gene: TRBJ1-2; D gene: TRBD1; V gene: TRBV6-5; clone size: NA; CDR3 DNA: TGTGCCAGCAGTTTAACAGGGGGCGCGGGCTATGGCTACACCTTC; CDR3 protein: CASSLTGGAGYGYTF
J gene: TRBJ1-2; D gene: NA; V gene: TRBV12-5; clone size: NA; CDR3 DNA: TGTGCTAGTGGCACCCCGGGGGGGTTCAATAACTATGGCTACACCTTC; CDR3 protein: CASGTPGGFNNYGYTF
J gene: TRBJ2-3; D gene: TRBD2; V gene: TRBV29-1; clone size: NA; CDR3 DNA: TGCAGCGGGATAGCGGGGGGACCAGATACGCAGTATTTT; CDR3 protein: CSGIAGGPDTQYF
J gene: TRBJ2-7; D gene: NA; V gene: TRBV30; clone size: once; CDR3 DNA: TGTGCCTTCGTCCCGAGGCCTCGTTTCGAGCAGTACTTC; CDR3 protein: CAFVPRPRFEQYF
J gene: TRBJ2-5; D gene: NA; V gene: TRBV24-1; clone size: NA; CDR3 DNA: TGTGCCAGCCTCATCCGGGACACGGACCAAGAGACCCAGTACTTC; CDR3 protein: CASLIRDTDQETQYF
J gene: TRBJ1-1; D gene: NA; V gene: TRBV6-5; clone size: NA; CDR3 DNA: TGTGCCAGTGGGGCGGGGTTGAACACTGAAGCTTTCTTT; CDR3 protein: CASGAGLNTEAFF
J gene: TRBJ2-3; D gene: TRBD1; V gene: TRBV11-3; clone size: NA; CDR3 DNA: TGTGCCAGCAGCTTCAGACAGGGAGATACGCAGTATTTT; CDR3 protein: CASSFRQGDTQYF
J gene: TRBJ1-1; D gene: TRBD1; V gene: TRBV11-2; clone size: NA; CDR3 DNA: TGTGCCAGCAGCTTAGAGGGGACAGGGAATTCGGAAGCTTTCTTT; CDR3 protein: CASSLEGTGNSEAFF
J gene: TRBJ1-2; D gene: TRBD1; V gene: TRBV27; clone size: few; CDR3 DNA: TGTGCCAGCAGTTTCGAGACAGGGGGACATAGGGGCTACACCTTC; CDR3 protein: CASSFETGGHRGYTF
J gene: TRBJ2-1; D gene: TRBD1; V gene: TRBV3-1/TRBV3-2; clone size: NA; CDR3 DNA: TGTGCCAGCGCCAGGGACAGCTTTTACAATGAGCAGTTCTTC; CDR3 protein: CASARDSFYNEQFF
J gene: TRBJ2-3; D gene: TRBD1; V gene: TRBV24-1; clone size: NA; CDR3 DNA: TGTGCCACCAGTGATTCCGACCGGCAGGGGGCTTATACGCAGTATTTT; CDR3 protein: CATSDSDRQGAYTQYF
J gene: TRBJ1-4; D gene: TRBD1; V gene: TRBV6-5; clone size: NA; CDR3 DNA: TGTGCCAGCAGTTCCTTTGCAGGGGGCGGTGAAAAACTGTTTTTT; CDR3 protein: CASSSFAGGGEKLFF
J gene: TRBJ2-3; D gene: TRBD2; V gene: TRBV29-1; clone size: NA; CDR3 DNA: TGCAGCGTTGAAGGAGAGGGACTAGCAACAGATACGCAGTATTTT; CDR3 protein: CSVEGEGLATDTQYF
J gene: TRBJ2-7; D gene: NA; V gene: TRBV9; clone size: NA; CDR3 DNA: TGTGCCAGCAGCGTAGACGGCTACGAGCAGTACTTC; CDR3 protein: CASSVDGYEQYF
J gene: TRBJ2-2; D gene: NA; V gene: TRBV27; clone size: NA; CDR3 DNA: TGTGCCAGCACTTGGGGGGTTACCGGGGAGCTGTTTTTT; CDR3 protein: CASTWGVTGELFF
J gene: TRBJ2-3; D gene: TRBD2; V gene: TRBV19; clone size: NA; CDR3 DNA: TGTGCCAGTAGTACCACTAGCGGGGGGGGTTCAGATACGCAGTATTTT; CDR3 protein: CASSTTSGGGSDTQYF
J gene: TRBJ2-5; D gene: TRBD1; V gene: TRBV7-6; clone size: NA; CDR3 DNA: TGTGCCAGCAGCAGAAGCGGGACAGGGGAGACCCAGTACTTC; CDR3 protein: CASSRSGTGETQYF
J gene: TRBJ2-5; D gene: TRBD2; V gene: TRBV7-3; clone size: few; CDR3 DNA: TGTGCCAGCAGCTTAGTGCCCACGGCGGGGGAGCCCTACAAAGAGACCCAGTACTTC; CDR3 protein: CASSLVPTAGEPYKETQYF
J gene: TRBJ2-3; D gene: NA; V gene: TRBV7-2; clone size: NA; CDR3 DNA: TGTGCCAGCAGCCTACTAGACTTTAGCACAGATACGCAGTATTTT; CDR3 protein: CASSLLDFSTDTQYF
J gene: TRBJ2-1; D gene: TRBD2; V gene: TRBV2; clone size: NA; CDR3 DNA: TGTGCCAGCACCGGGACTAGCGGGGCGGGGCGCTCCTACAATGAGCAGTTCTTC; CDR3 protein: CASTGTSGAGRSYNEQFF
J gene: TRBJ2-2; D gene: TRBD1; V gene: TRBV4-2; clone size: NA; CDR3 DNA: TGTGCCAGCAGCTCAGGAACGACCGGGACAGAGGCCACCGGGGAGCTGTTTTTT; CDR3 protein: CASSSGTTGTEATGELFF